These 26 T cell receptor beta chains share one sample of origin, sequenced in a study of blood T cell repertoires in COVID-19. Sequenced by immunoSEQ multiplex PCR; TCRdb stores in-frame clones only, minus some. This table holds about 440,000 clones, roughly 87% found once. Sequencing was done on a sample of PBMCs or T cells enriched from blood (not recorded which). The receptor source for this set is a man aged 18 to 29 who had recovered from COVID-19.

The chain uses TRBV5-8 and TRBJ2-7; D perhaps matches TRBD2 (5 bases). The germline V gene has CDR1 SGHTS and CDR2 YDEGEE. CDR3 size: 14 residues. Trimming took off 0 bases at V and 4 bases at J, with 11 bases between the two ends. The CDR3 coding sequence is TGTGCCAGCAGCTTGGAAGGGAGCCTATACGAGCAGTACTTC. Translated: CASSLEGSLYEQYF.

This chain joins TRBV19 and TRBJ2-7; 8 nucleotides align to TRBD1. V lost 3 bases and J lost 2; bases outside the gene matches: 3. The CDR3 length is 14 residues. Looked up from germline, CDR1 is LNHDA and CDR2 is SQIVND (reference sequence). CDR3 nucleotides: TGTGCCAGTAGTATGACAGGGGTGGCCTACGAGCAGTACTTC. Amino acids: CASSMTGVAYEQYF.

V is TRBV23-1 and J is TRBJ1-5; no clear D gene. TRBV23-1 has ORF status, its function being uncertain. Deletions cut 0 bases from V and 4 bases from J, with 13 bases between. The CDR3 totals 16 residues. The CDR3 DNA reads TGCGCCAGCAGTCAATCGTCGAGGGCTCTAAATCAGCCCCAGCATTTT. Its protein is CASSQSSRALNQPQHF.

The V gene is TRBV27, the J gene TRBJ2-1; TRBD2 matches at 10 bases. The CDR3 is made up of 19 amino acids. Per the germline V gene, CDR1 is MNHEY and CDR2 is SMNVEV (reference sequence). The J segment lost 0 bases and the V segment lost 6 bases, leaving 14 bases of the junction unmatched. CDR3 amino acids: CASSRVGTSGIRSYNEQFF. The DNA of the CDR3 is TGTGCCAGCAGCAGGGTTGGAACTAGCGGGATCCGCTCCTACAATGAGCAGTTCTTC.

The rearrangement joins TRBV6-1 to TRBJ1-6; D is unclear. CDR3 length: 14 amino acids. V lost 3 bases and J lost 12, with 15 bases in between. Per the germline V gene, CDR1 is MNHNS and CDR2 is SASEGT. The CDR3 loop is CASSEGVGVLPLHF. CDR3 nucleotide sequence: TGTGCCAGCAGTGAGGGCGTCGGTGTTTTACCCCTCCACTTT.

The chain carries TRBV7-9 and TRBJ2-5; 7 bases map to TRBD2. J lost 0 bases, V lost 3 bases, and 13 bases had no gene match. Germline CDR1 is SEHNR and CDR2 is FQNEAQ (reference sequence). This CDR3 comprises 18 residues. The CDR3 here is CASSFRPKRGTDQETQYF. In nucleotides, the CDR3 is TGTGCCAGCAGCTTTAGGCCAAAGCGGGGAACGGACCAAGAGACCCAGTACTTC.

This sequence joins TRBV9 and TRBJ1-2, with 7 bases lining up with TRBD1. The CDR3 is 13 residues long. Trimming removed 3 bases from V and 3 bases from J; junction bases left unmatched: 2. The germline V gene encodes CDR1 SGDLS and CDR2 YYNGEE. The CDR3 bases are TGTGCCAGCAGCGGACAGGGATACTATGGCTACACCTTC. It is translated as CASSGQGYYGYTF.

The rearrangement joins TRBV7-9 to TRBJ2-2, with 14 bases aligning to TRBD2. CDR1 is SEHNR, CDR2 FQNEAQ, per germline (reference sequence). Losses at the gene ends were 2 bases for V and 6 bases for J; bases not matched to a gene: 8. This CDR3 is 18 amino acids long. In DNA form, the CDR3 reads TGTGCCAGCAGCTTATTAATTCGACTAGCGGGAGGGCCCGGGGAGCTGTTTTTT. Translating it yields CASSLLIRLAGGPGELFF.

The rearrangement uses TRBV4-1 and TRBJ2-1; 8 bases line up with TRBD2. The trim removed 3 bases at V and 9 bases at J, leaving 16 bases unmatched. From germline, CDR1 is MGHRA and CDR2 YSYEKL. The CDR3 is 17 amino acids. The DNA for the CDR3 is TGCGCCAGCAGCCAGCGGCCTGGGGCGGGGGGCCCCGGTGAGCAGTTCTTC. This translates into CASSQRPGAGGPGEQFF.

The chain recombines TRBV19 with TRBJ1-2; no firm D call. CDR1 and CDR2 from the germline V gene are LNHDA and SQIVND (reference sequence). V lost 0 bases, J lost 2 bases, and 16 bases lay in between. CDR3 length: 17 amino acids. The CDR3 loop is CASSIDPLGGKNYGYTF. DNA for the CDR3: TGTGCCAGTAGTATAGACCCACTGGGAGGGAAAAACTATGGCTACACCTTC.

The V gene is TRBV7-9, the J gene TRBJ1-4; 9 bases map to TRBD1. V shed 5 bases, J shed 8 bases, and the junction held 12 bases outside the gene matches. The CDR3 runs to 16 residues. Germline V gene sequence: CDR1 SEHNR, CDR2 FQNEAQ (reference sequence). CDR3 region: CASSPQDGTGPEKLFF. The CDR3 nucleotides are TGTGCCAGCAGCCCCCAAGATGGGACAGGGCCCGAAAAACTGTTTTTT.

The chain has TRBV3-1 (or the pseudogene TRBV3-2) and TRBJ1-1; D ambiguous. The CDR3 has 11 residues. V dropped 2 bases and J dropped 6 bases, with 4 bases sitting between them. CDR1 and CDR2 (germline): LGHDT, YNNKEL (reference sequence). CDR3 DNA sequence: TGTGCCAGCAGCCAATCTGCTGAAGCTTTCTTT. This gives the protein CASSQSAEAFF.

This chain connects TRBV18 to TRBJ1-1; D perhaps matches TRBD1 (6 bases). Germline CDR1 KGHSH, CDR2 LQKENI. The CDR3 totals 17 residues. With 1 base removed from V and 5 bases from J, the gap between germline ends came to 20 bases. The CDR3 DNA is TGTGCCAGCTCACCACGCCGGACCCAAGTGGGACAAACTGAAGCTTTCTTT. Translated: CASSPRRTQVGQTEAFF.

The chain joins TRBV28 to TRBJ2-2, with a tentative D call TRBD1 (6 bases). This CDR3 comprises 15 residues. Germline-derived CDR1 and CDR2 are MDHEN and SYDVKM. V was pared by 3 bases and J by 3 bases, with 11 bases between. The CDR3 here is CASSFLDRDTGELFF. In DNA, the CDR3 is TGTGCCAGCAGTTTCCTGGACAGAGACACCGGGGAGCTGTTTTTT.

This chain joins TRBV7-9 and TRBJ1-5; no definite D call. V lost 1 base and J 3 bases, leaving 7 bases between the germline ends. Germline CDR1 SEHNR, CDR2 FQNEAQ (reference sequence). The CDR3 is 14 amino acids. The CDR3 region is CASSLVGTNQPQHF. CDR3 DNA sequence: TGTGCCAGCAGCTTAGTGGGCACCAATCAGCCCCAGCATTTT.

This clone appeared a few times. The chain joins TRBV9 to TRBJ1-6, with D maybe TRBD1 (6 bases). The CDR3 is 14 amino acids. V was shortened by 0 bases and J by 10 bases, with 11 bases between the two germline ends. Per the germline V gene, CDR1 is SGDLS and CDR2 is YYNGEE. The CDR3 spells CASSVGGGSSPLHF. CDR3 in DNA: TGTGCCAGCAGCGTAGGAGGGGGTTCGTCACCCCTCCACTTT.

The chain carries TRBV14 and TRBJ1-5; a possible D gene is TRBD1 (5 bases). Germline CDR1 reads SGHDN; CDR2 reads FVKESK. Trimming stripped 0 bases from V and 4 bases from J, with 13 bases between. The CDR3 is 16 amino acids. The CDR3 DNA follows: TGTGCCAGCAGCCAAGATATCTGCAGGGAAAATCAGCCCCAGCATTTT. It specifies CASSQDICRENQPQHF.

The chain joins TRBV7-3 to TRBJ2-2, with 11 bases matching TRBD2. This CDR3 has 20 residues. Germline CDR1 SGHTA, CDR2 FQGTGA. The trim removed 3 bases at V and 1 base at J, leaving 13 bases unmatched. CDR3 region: CASSFKTKDTSGRNTGELFF. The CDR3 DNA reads TGTGCCAGCAGCTTCAAGACCAAAGATACTAGCGGGAGGAACACCGGGGAGCTGTTTTTT.

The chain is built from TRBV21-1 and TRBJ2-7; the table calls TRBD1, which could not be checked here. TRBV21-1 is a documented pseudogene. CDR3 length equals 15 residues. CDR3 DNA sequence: TGTGCCAGCAGCAAAGCTAGGGGACAGCCCTACGAGCAGTACTTC. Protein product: CASSKARGQPYEQYF.

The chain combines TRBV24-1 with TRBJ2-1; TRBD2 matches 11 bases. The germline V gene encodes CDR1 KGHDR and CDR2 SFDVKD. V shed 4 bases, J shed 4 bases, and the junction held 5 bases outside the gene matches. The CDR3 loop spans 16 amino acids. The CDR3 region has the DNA TGTGCCACCAGTGACCCGACTAGCGGGGCGTACAATGAGCAGTTCTTC. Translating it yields CATSDPTSGAYNEQFF.

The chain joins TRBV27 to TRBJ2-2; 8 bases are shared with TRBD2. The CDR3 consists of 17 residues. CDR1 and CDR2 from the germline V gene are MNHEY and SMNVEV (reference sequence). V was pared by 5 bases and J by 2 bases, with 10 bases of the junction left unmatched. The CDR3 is CASSPGGGRFNTGELFF. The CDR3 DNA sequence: TGTGCCAGCAGTCCGGGGGGGGGCCGTTTCAACACCGGGGAGCTGTTTTTT.

As DNA, the CDR3 is TGTGCCATCAGTGATCCCGGGACTAGTAGACCAGATACGCAGTATTTT. Amino acid sequence: CAISDPGTSRPDTQYF. The chain uses TRBV10-3 and TRBJ2-3; 8 nucleotides line up with TRBD2. The germline V gene has CDR1 ENHRY and CDR2 SYGVKD. This CDR3 is 16 amino acids long. Trimming cost V 3 bases and J 4 bases; bases outside gene matches: 9.

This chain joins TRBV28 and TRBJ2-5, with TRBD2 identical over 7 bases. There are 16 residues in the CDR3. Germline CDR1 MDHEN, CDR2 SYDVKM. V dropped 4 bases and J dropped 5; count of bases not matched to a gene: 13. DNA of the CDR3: TGTGCCAGCAGTTCAAACAGCGGGATTCGGGCGGAGACCCAGTACTTC. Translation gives CASSSNSGIRAETQYF.

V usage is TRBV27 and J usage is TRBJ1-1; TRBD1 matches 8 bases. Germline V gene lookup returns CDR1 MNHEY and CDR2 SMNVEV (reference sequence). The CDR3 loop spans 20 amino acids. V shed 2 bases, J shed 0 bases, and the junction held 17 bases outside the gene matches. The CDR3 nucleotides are TGTGCCAGCAGTTTAGGAAAGGTGGCAGGGGGCGCGGGGATGAACACTGAAGCTTTCTTT. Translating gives CASSLGKVAGGAGMNTEAFF.

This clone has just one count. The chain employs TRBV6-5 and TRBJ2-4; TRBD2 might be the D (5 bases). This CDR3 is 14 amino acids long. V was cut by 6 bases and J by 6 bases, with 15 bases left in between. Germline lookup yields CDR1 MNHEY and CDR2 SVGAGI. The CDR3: CASRSGSWVNIQYF. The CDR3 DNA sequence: TGTGCCAGCAGGTCTGGGAGTTGGGTAAACATTCAGTACTTC.

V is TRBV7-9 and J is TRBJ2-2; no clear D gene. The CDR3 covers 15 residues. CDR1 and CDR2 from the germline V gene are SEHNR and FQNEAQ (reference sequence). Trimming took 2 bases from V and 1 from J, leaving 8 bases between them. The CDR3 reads CASSLPQMNTGELFF. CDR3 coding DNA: TGTGCCAGCAGCTTACCACAGATGAACACCGGGGAGCTGTTTTTT. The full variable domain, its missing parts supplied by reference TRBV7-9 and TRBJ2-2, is DTGVSQNPRHKITKRGQNVTFRCDPISEHNRLYWYRQTLGQGPEFLTYFQNEAQLEKSRLLSDRFSAERPKGSFSTLEIQRTEQGDSAMYLCASSLPQMNTGELFFGEGSRLTVL.